These 29 T cell receptor beta chains were sequenced from one sample in a study of blood T cell repertoires in COVID-19 (dated by TCRdb to 2018 to 2020). Library generation was performed with the immunoSEQ multiplex PCR assay. TCRdb re-hosts the immuneACCESS table, in-frame sequences only. Its copies lack some clones; in the studies checked, an unresolved V gene accounts for under half of them, and the cause for the rest is not known. The sample table contains about 180,000 clones; only one count was recorded for around 83% of them. The ten most abundant clones make up 15% of the sample. The sequencing sample was made of PBMCs or T cells enriched from blood (not recorded which). The receptors here all came from a man aged 50-59 years who had recovered from COVID-19.

The chain is built from TRBV18 and TRBJ1-1, with a tentative D call TRBD1 (5 bases). The germline gives CDR1 KGHSH, CDR2 LQKENI. This CDR3 region has 14 residues. Between the trimmed V and J ends, which lost 4 bases and 4 bases, there was a span of 13 bases. The CDR3 protein is CASSLGSGFTEAFF. Written as DNA, the CDR3 is TGTGCCAGCTCACTAGGCTCAGGGTTCACTGAAGCTTTCTTT. Combining the CDR3 with reference TRBV18 and TRBJ1-1 gives the whole variable domain NAGVMQNPRHLVRRRGQEARLRCSPMKGHSHVYWYRQLPEEGLKFMVYLQKENIIDESGMPKERFSAEFPKEGPSILRIQQVVRGDSAAYFCASSLGSGFTEAFFGQGTRLTVV.

The rearrangement joins TRBV2 to TRBJ2-2, with D perhaps TRBD2 (7 bases). CDR1 and CDR2 from the germline V gene are SNHLY and FYNNEI. This CDR3 has 17 amino acids. The V end lost 2 bases, the J end lost 4 bases, and 17 bases lay between the germline ends. The DNA of the CDR3 is TGTGCCAGCAGTGAAAGTTGGGGGGGCCGTGGCACCGGGGAGCTGTTTTTT. It is translated as CASSESWGGRGTGELFF. Combining the CDR3 with reference TRBV2 and TRBJ2-2 gives the whole variable domain EPEVTQTPSHQVTQMGQEVILRCVPISNHLYFYWYRQILGQKVEFLVSFYNNEISEKSEIFDDQFSVERPDGSNFTLKIRSTKLEDSAMYFCASSESWGGRGTGELFFGEGSRLTVL.

The chain is built from TRBV6-5 and TRBJ1-5; D is unclear. V dropped 8 bases and J dropped 5 bases, with 13 bases sitting between them. This CDR3 is built from 13 residues. Per the germline V gene, CDR1 is MNHEY and CDR2 is SVGAGI. CDR3 nucleotide sequence: TGTGCCAGCGGGCCTAGCCAAGATCAGCCCCAGCATTTT. Its protein is CASGPSQDQPQHF.

The rearrangement uses TRBV29-1 and TRBJ1-2, with 9 bases matching TRBD1. Germline trimming cut 2 bases from V and 2 bases from J; bases unmatched to any gene: 6. The CDR3 runs to 15 residues. The germline V gene has CDR1 SQVTM and CDR2 ANQGSEA. The CDR3: CSVELMTGGNYGYTF. The CDR3 DNA is TGCAGCGTTGAACTAATGACAGGGGGAAACTATGGCTACACCTTC.

This clone was found once. The gene calls are TRBV7-9 and TRBJ2-1; D gene uncertain. V lost 7 bases to trimming and J lost 0 bases, with 10 bases between them. The germline CDR1 and CDR2 sequences are SEHNR and FQNEAQ (reference sequence). The CDR3 loop spans 14 amino acids. The CDR3 loop reads CASTSGASYNEQFF. The CDR3 DNA reads as TGTGCCAGCACCTCAGGTGCCTCCTACAATGAGCAGTTCTTC.

The V gene is TRBV5-5, the J gene TRBJ1-5, with D maybe TRBD1 (5 bases). CDR1 is SGHKS and CDR2 is YYEKEE in the germline V gene (reference sequence). Deletions cut 0 bases from V and 6 bases from J, with 13 bases between. This CDR3 has 15 amino acids. The CDR3 reads CASSLDGGAGQPQHF. Here the CDR3 DNA reads TGTGCCAGCAGCTTGGATGGGGGAGCGGGTCAGCCCCAGCATTTT.

The rearrangement uses TRBV10-2 and TRBJ2-7, with 8 bases that match TRBD1. CDR3 length: 14 amino acids. Per germline, CDR1 WSHSY and CDR2 SAAADI. V trimming: 3 bases; J trimming: 2 bases; junction bases outside the gene matches: 3. CDR3 protein: CASSEGTGPYEQYF. The CDR3 coding sequence is TGCGCCAGCAGTGAAGGGACAGGACCCTACGAGCAGTACTTC.

A remark on this clone: Additional DNA sequences in this sample encode the identical CDR3. The CDR3 coding sequence is TGCGCCAGCAGCTCAGGACAGGGGGCCTACGAGCAGTACTTC. Translation: CASSSGQGAYEQYF. V gene TRBV5-1 combines with J gene TRBJ2-7, with 10 bases matching TRBD1. The CDR3 runs to 14 residues. Germline loops: CDR1 SGHRS, CDR2 YFSETQ. V dropped 3 bases and J dropped 2; count of bases not matched to a gene: 2.

This clone has a handful of counts. The chain recombines TRBV19 with TRBJ1-2, with a weak D call TRBD1 (6 bases). CDR1 and CDR2 from the germline V gene are LNHDA and SQIVND (reference sequence). The CDR3 contains 12 residues. V was pared by 6 bases and J by 4 bases, with 9 bases between. CDR3: CASRDRIYGYTF. The DNA for the CDR3 is TGTGCCAGTAGAGACAGGATCTATGGCTACACCTTC.

This chain connects TRBV5-1 to TRBJ1-4; D unresolved. V lost 4 bases, J lost 7 bases, and 11 bases lay in between. The length of the CDR3 is 13 residues. Germline CDR1 reads SGHRS; CDR2 reads YFSETQ. CDR3 residues: CASSPLVGEKLFF. CDR3 sequence (DNA): TGCGCCAGCAGCCCCCTAGTCGGTGAAAAACTGTTTTTT. The whole variable domain, remainder taken from reference TRBV5-1 and TRBJ1-4, is KAGVTQTPRYLIKTRGQQVTLSCSPISGHRSVSWYQQTPGQGLQFLFEYFSETQRNKGNFPGRFSGRQFSNSRSEMNVSTLELGDSALYLCASSPLVGEKLFFGSGTQLSVL.

The sample holds one count of this clone. This chain links TRBV19 with TRBJ1-5, with a tentative D call TRBD1 (5 bases). The V end was cut by 3 bases, the J end by 1 base, with 10 bases between. The CDR3 length is 15 residues. The germline V gene encodes CDR1 LNHDA and CDR2 SQIVND (reference sequence). CDR3 in DNA: TGTGCCAGTAGTATCACCTCAGGGAGCAATCAGCCCCAGCATTTT. This codes for CASSITSGSNQPQHF. Drawing the rest from reference TRBV19 and TRBJ1-5, the complete variable domain is DGGITQSPKYLFRKEGQNVTLSCEQNLNHDAMYWYRQDPGQGLRLIYYSQIVNDFQKGDIAEGYSVSREKKESFPLTVTSAQKNPTAFYLCASSITSGSNQPQHFGDGTRLSIL.

The chain recombines TRBV7-9 with TRBJ2-1; D is undetermined. Looked up from germline, CDR1 is SEHNR and CDR2 is FQNEAQ (reference sequence). This CDR3 has 12 residues. V was clipped by 5 bases and J by 9 bases, with 11 bases between them. The CDR3 DNA follows: TGTGCCAGCAGCCCCGCGGCTCCTGAGCAGTTCTTC. Protein sequence: CASSPAAPEQFF.

The chain recombines TRBV15 with TRBJ1-1, with D possibly matching TRBD1 (5 bases). There are 14 residues in the CDR3. Germline assignment: CDR1 LNHNV and CDR2 YYDKDF (reference sequence). V shed 6 bases and J shed 1 base, with 12 bases lying between them. The CDR3 is CATSLRQTNTEAFF. The CDR3 DNA reads as TGTGCCACCAGTCTCCGACAGACGAACACTGAAGCTTTCTTT.

J is TRBJ1-1 and V is TRBV27, with TRBD1 matching 8 bases. The CDR3 is made up of 16 amino acids. Trimming removed 3 bases from V and 6 bases from J; junction bases left unmatched: 12. Looked up from germline, CDR1 is MNHEY and CDR2 is SMNVEV (reference sequence). The CDR3 sequence is CASSLSVGQGAAEAFF. The DNA of the CDR3 is TGTGCCAGCAGTTTGTCAGTGGGGCAGGGGGCCGCTGAAGCTTTCTTT.

This clone appeared a single time. The chain uses TRBV2 and TRBJ2-3; the D gene is possibly TRBD1 (6 bases). V lost 4 bases, J lost 1 base, and 6 bases lay in between. CDR3 length: 13 residues. CDR1 is SNHLY, CDR2 FYNNEI, per germline. The CDR3 sequence: CASSGTGTDTQYF. CDR3 nucleotide sequence: TGTGCCAGCAGTGGGACAGGCACAGATACGCAGTATTTT.

The chain uses TRBV5-1 and TRBJ2-2; D gene ambiguous. CDR1 and CDR2 (germline): SGHRS, YFSETQ. V lost 0 bases and J 6 bases, leaving 9 bases between the germline ends. The CDR3 is 14 residues long. Written as DNA, the CDR3 is TGCGCCAGCAGCTTGGGGCCGGGTTCCGGGGAGCTGTTTTTT. Encoded protein: CASSLGPGSGELFF.

The J gene is TRBJ1-2, the V gene TRBV24-1; 7 bases are shared with TRBD1. With V trimmed by 0 bases and J by 2 bases, 11 bases remained unmatched. The germline gives CDR1 KGHDR, CDR2 SFDVKD. There are 18 residues in the CDR3. The DNA of the CDR3 is TGTGCCACCAGTGATTTGGGGACAGAGGATATAAAGAACTATGGCTACACCTTC. The encoded protein is CATSDLGTEDIKNYGYTF.

This clone has only one observation. The rearrangement joins TRBV19 to TRBJ2-5; 7 positions agree with TRBD1. The V segment lost 4 bases and the J segment 5 bases; nucleotides outside the gene matches: 7. The CDR3 has 14 residues. Per the germline V gene, CDR1 is LNHDA and CDR2 is SQIVND (reference sequence). The CDR3 nucleotides are TGTGCCAGTAGTACGGTACAGGGGTGGGAGACCCAGTACTTC. Protein sequence: CASSTVQGWETQYF.

The chain uses TRBV5-1 and TRBJ2-7; TRBD2 agrees at 8 bases. The length of the CDR3 is 15 residues. The germline V gene encodes CDR1 SGHRS and CDR2 YFSETQ. Unmatched junction bases numbered 4, after V lost 0 bases and J lost 2 bases. CDR3: CASSLAAGGTYEQYF. CDR3 nucleotides: TGCGCCAGCAGCTTGGCCGCGGGGGGAACCTACGAGCAGTACTTC.

A single count supports this clone. The chain joins TRBV11-3 to TRBJ2-5; no reliable D call. The germline gives CDR1 SGHNT, CDR2 YENEEA. The CDR3 runs to 10 residues. V dropped 5 bases and J dropped 7 bases, with 5 bases sitting between them. CDR3 nucleotide sequence: TGTGCCAGCAGCGTCCGGACCCAGTACTTC. Residues: CASSVRTQYF.

The chain recombines TRBV5-1 with TRBJ1-2; 7 positions agree with TRBD1. The V gene end was trimmed by 2 bases and the J gene end by 4 bases; junction bases not matched to a gene: 5. Germline loops: CDR1 SGHRS, CDR2 YFSETQ. The CDR3 spans 14 residues. The chain's CDR3 is CASSFVQGSYGYTF. CDR3 sequence (DNA): TGCGCCAGCAGCTTCGTACAGGGGTCCTATGGCTACACCTTC.

CDR3 region: CASSQVENTEAFF. In DNA form, the CDR3 reads TGTGCCAGCAGCCAAGTAGAGAACACTGAAGCTTTCTTT. The V and J genes are TRBV3-1 (or the pseudogene TRBV3-2) and TRBJ1-1; no clear D gene. With 1 base removed from V and 1 base from J, the gap between germline ends came to 4 bases. There are 13 residues in the CDR3. CDR1 LGHDT and CDR2 YNNKEL come from the germline V gene (reference sequence).

The gene calls are TRBV6-2 or TRBV6-3 and TRBJ1-1; 8 nucleotides align to TRBD1. The CDR3 covers 13 residues. Unmatched junction bases numbered 6, after V lost 6 bases and J lost 6 bases. Germline values: CDR1 MNHEY, CDR2 SVGEGT. The CDR3 region has the DNA TGTGCCAGCAGCCGGACAGGGCAACCTGAAGCTTTCTTT. Its translation: CASSRTGQPEAFF.

The chain links TRBV19 to TRBJ2-1; 11 bases fit TRBD1. Losses at the gene ends were 6 bases for V and 5 bases for J; bases not matched to a gene: 6. Germline assignment: CDR1 LNHDA and CDR2 SQIVND (reference sequence). The CDR3 is made up of 15 amino acids. The CDR3 DNA follows: TGTGCCAGTAGGCCCGGGACAGGGGGTAACAATGAGCAGTTCTTC. Translating it yields CASRPGTGGNNEQFF.

The DNA for the CDR3 is TGTGCCACCAGCCCGACTAGCGGGGCCTACGAGCAGTACTTC. Protein sequence: CATSPTSGAYEQYF. The chain recombines TRBV15 with TRBJ2-7, with 11 bases that match TRBD2. J gave up 2 bases and V 5 bases, and 2 bases lay outside the gene matches. This CDR3 contains 14 residues. Germline CDR1 LNHNV, CDR2 YYDKDF (reference sequence).

The chain combines TRBV5-4 with TRBJ2-7, with 9 bases fitting TRBD1. Unmatched junction bases numbered 4, after V lost 4 bases and J lost 5 bases. CDR1 is SGHNT, CDR2 YYREEE, per germline (reference sequence). This CDR3 is built from 13 residues. The CDR3 sequence is CASSHTGGDEQYF. As DNA, the CDR3 is TGTGCCAGCAGCCATACAGGGGGCGACGAGCAGTACTTC.

The rearrangement joins TRBV11-2 to TRBJ2-7; D is possibly TRBD1 (6 bases). The V and J ends lost 4 bases and 2 bases respectively, with 12 bases between them. CDR1 and CDR2 (germline): SGHAT, FQNNGV. CDR3 size: 14 residues. CDR3: CASSYFTGTYEQYF. The CDR3 DNA follows: TGTGCCAGCAGCTATTTCACAGGGACCTACGAGCAGTACTTC.

The sample holds a few counts of this clone. V gene TRBV4-1 combines with J gene TRBJ2-5, with 15 bases identical to TRBD2. The CDR3 extends over 14 amino acids. The V gene end was trimmed by 3 bases and the J gene end by 9 bases; junction bases not matched to a gene: 2. Germline lookup yields CDR1 MGHRA and CDR2 YSYEKL. The CDR3 reads CASSQGTSGGPQYF. The CDR3 DNA follows: TGCGCCAGCAGCCAGGGGACTAGCGGGGGGCCCCAGTACTTC.

Here the CDR3 reads CASSQAVQGAYEQYF. The CDR3 DNA follows: TGTGCCAGCAGCCAAGCGGTACAGGGAGCCTACGAGCAGTACTTC. The chain links TRBV4-2 to TRBJ2-7, with TRBD1 as a possible D gene (6 bases). The CDR3 spans 15 residues. Germline V lookup: CDR1 LGHNA, CDR2 YNFKEQ. V shed 1 base and J shed 2 bases, with 12 bases lying between them.